One sample yielded the 31 T cell receptor beta chains listed below, sequenced in a study of blood T cells in healthy people across ages. Through a sample-barcoded 5' primer and a J-beta primer mix, a second PCR was run for 7 to 11 cycles. TCRdb called the 5' RACE reads again in MiXCR, with one record for every CDR3 protein. The profile shows about 1.6 million distinct CDR3 sequences, around 35% of them singletons. Source material: blood. Receptor source: a woman between 25 and 40 years old in good health.

Of note for this clonotype: This likely comes from a read error, as the CDR3 has no conserved phenylalanine or tryptophan at its end. The chain links TRBV7-9 to TRBJ1-2; 8 nucleotides line up with TRBD1. The CDR3 spans 14 residues. The germline V gene has CDR1 SEHNR and CDR2 FQNEAQ (reference sequence). V gave up 7 bases and J gave up 3 bases; unmatched junction bases: 7. This CDR3 is CASTRQGMDYGYTL. The CDR3, as DNA: TGTGCCAGCACGAGACAGGGGATGGACTATGGCTACACCCTC.

This rearrangement joins TRBV9 to TRBJ2-2; D is unclear. The germline V gene has CDR1 SGDLS and CDR2 YYNGEE. The CDR3 spans 14 residues. The germline V and J ends were trimmed by 1 base and 4 bases, with 8 bases remaining between them. The CDR3 DNA reads TGTGCCAGCAGCGTAACCGCGAGCACCGGGGAGCTGTTTTTT. Amino acid sequence: CASSVTASTGELFF.

This clonotype was observed a few times. The V and J genes are TRBV5-1 and TRBJ2-3; 7 bases agree with TRBD1. CDR3 length equals 16 residues. The junction had 10 bases not matched to a gene; V was cut back by 4 bases and J by 2 bases. CDR1 is SGHRS, CDR2 YFSETQ, per germline. The CDR3 coding sequence is TGCGCCAGCAGCCCGCCCCGGGACAGCGACACAGATACGCAGTATTTT. This codes for CASSPPRDSDTDTQYF.

This clonotype turned up a few times. This rearrangement joins TRBV5-1 to TRBJ2-7, with TRBD2 matching 7 bases. CDR3 length: 14 residues. V lost 0 bases, J lost 7 bases, and 7 bases stayed unmatched. Germline values: CDR1 SGHRS, CDR2 YFSETQ. The CDR3 DNA follows: TGCGCCAGCAGCTTGGGGCGGGAGACTGATGAGCAGTACTTC. Its translation: CASSLGRETDEQYF.

This sequence joins TRBV6-1 and TRBJ2-1, with D perhaps given as TRBD1 or TRBD2 (6 bases each). The ends were cut back, 4 bases at V and 3 bases at J, with 19 bases in the middle. The CDR3 spans 17 residues. Germline V lookup: CDR1 MNHNS, CDR2 SASEGT. The CDR3 reads CASSARSRGGLYNEQFF. In DNA form, the CDR3 reads TGTGCCAGCAGTGCACGTTCCAGGGGAGGCCTCTACAATGAGCAGTTCTTC.

Regarding this clonotype: A much larger clone is a single base away; this may be a read error. V usage is TRBV6-1 and J usage is TRBJ2-5, with 8 bases matching TRBD2. The CDR3 covers 16 residues. The ends lost 0 bases at V and 7 bases at J; junction bases unmatched: 10. Germline CDR1 and CDR2: MNHNS and SASEGT. The CDR3 coding sequence is TGTGCCAGCAGTGAAGCCGGCAGCGGGGGATGGGGGACCCAGTACTTC. It translates to CASSEAGSGGWGTQYF.

The CDR3 DNA sequence: TGTGCCAGCAGTTTAGGGCCAGGGATCTATGAGCAGTTCTTC. It yields the protein CASSLGPGIYEQFF. The V gene is TRBV27, the J gene TRBJ2-1; tentatively, D is TRBD1 (5 bases). V gave up 2 bases and J gave up 8 bases, with 13 bases separating them. The CDR3 is made up of 14 amino acids. Germline loops: CDR1 MNHEY, CDR2 SMNVEV (reference sequence).

V and J are TRBV4-1 and TRBJ1-1, with D perhaps matching TRBD1 (6 bases). The germline gives CDR1 MGHRA, CDR2 YSYEKL. Trimming pared 3 bases from V and 1 base from J, leaving 12 bases between. This CDR3 has 15 amino acids. CDR3 sequence: CASSQMIQGNTEAFF. CDR3 sequence (DNA): TGCGCCAGCAGCCAGATGATACAGGGGAACACTGAAGCTTTCTTT.

This clonotype has just a few counts. This rearrangement joins TRBV12-3 or TRBV12-4 to TRBJ2-1; D perhaps matches TRBD2 (6 bases). Trimming stripped 5 bases from V and 7 bases from J, with 18 bases between. This CDR3 region has 15 residues. The CDR3 region has the DNA TGTGCCAGCAGTCCTCCCGGGACTTTTCCGAATGAGCAGTTCTTC. This codes for CASSPPGTFPNEQFF.

The V gene is TRBV20-1, the J gene TRBJ2-7; tentatively, D is TRBD1 (5 bases). The CDR3 runs to 13 residues. Germline values: CDR1 DFQATT, CDR2 SNEGSKA (reference sequence). The germline V and J ends were trimmed by 2 bases and 3 bases, with 11 bases remaining between them. CDR3 protein: CSARSTGFYEQYF. The CDR3 DNA sequence: TGCAGTGCTAGATCTACAGGTTTCTACGAGCAGTACTTC.

The chain uses TRBV6-1 and TRBJ1-2; D remains unclear. The V gene's germline CDR1 is MNHNS and CDR2 SASEGT. The CDR3 has 12 amino acids. Trimming took off 2 bases at V and 5 bases at J, with 6 bases between the two ends. CDR3 in amino acids: CASSERLYGYTF. CDR3 sequence (DNA): TGTGCCAGCAGTGAACGACTATATGGCTACACCTTC.

The CDR3 nucleotides read TGTGCCAGCAGGGGACAGCCGGCAGATACGCAGTATTTT. This encodes CASRGQPADTQYF. J is TRBJ2-3 and V is TRBV5-4; TRBD1 aligns across 7 bases. V lost 5 bases, J lost 4 bases, and 4 bases stayed unmatched. The germline V gene encodes CDR1 SGHNT and CDR2 YYREEE (reference sequence). The CDR3 spans 13 residues.

In this sample, this clonotype turned up a few times. This chain links TRBV16 with TRBJ2-7; 9 positions match TRBD1. The CDR3 is 15 residues long. J lost 0 bases, V lost 2 bases, and 2 bases had no gene match. In germline, CDR1 is KGHSY, CDR2 FQNENV. CDR3 sequence: CASSQTGGFSYEQYF. The CDR3 DNA follows: TGTGCCAGCAGCCAAACAGGGGGCTTCTCCTACGAGCAGTACTTC.

The chain joins TRBV3-1 to TRBJ2-1; D tentatively fits TRBD1 or TRBD2 (6 bases each). V dropped 1 base and J dropped 9 bases, with 13 bases sitting between them. The CDR3 extends over 14 amino acids. The germline gives CDR1 LGHDT, CDR2 YNNKEL (reference sequence). CDR3 sequence (DNA): TGTGCCAGCAGCCAAGGCGGGACACCCGGTGAGCAGTTCTTC. Protein: CASSQGGTPGEQFF.

V is TRBV28 and J is TRBJ2-1, with TRBD2 identical over 15 bases. Per germline, CDR1 MDHEN and CDR2 SYDVKM. After removal of 7 bases from V and 7 bases from J, the junction contained 14 bases not matched to a gene. There are 18 residues in the CDR3. The CDR3 DNA sequence: TGTGCCAGCACTCTAGGGGATTTGGGACTAGCGGGAGGTAATGAGCAGTTCTTC. Translated, it gives CASTLGDLGLAGGNEQFF.

This clonotype has only a few counts. The chain carries TRBV28 and TRBJ2-7; D perhaps matches TRBD2 (5 bases). Germline assignment: CDR1 MDHEN and CDR2 SYDVKM. The CDR3 is 15 residues long. V dropped 4 bases and J dropped 0 bases, with 13 bases sitting between them. The CDR3 DNA is TGTGCCAGCAGTTCCCGAGCCGGAGGCTCCTACGAGCAGTACTTC. It translates to CASSSRAGGSYEQYF.

The rearrangement joins TRBV20-1 to TRBJ1-1, with 11 bases aligning to TRBD1. CDR1 and CDR2 from the germline V gene are DFQATT and SNEGSKA (reference sequence). Trimming took 0 bases from V and 3 from J; bases not matched to a gene: 3. This CDR3 has 15 amino acids. The DNA for the CDR3 is TGCAGTGCTAGAGAAGGGACAGGGGGGTACACTGAAGCTTTCTTT. Amino acids: CSAREGTGGYTEAFF.

As concerns this clonotype: A junction boundary mismatches the germline segment, possibly from a read error. This chain joins TRBV7-9 and TRBJ2-1; 9 positions agree with TRBD1. The CDR3 spans 14 residues. The V gene's germline CDR1 is SEHNR and CDR2 FQNEAQ (reference sequence). The DNA for the CDR3 is TGTGCCAACAGCACCCGGACAGGGGATGGTGAGCAGTTCTTC. As protein: CANSTRTGDGEQFF.

This sequence joins TRBV2 and TRBJ1-3; tentatively, D is TRBD1 (5 bases). This CDR3 has 15 amino acids. Germline-derived CDR1 and CDR2 are SNHLY and FYNNEI. CDR3 loop: CVNRWGNSLSNTIYF. The CDR3 DNA reads TGTGTCAACCGGTGGGGGAATAGCCTGTCGAACACCATATATTTT.

This clonotype came up many times. The chain carries TRBV7-2 and TRBJ2-3; TRBD1 or TRBD2 may be the D gene (6 bases each). Germline V lookup: CDR1 SGHTA, CDR2 FQGNSA. The CDR3 runs to 13 residues. The germline V and J ends were trimmed by 8 bases and 3 bases, with 12 bases remaining between them. CDR3 sequence (DNA): TGTGCCAGCGATGGGGGGCCGACAGATACGCAGTATTTT. It yields the protein CASDGGPTDTQYF.

The chain joins TRBV18 to TRBJ1-2, with 9 bases matching TRBD1. The CDR3 totals 18 residues. The germline V gene encodes CDR1 KGHSH and CDR2 LQKENI. V lost 3 bases and J lost 1; bases outside the gene matches: 12. The CDR3 nucleotides are TGTGCCAGCTCACCGTCCGTGACAGGGGGTCGGTATAACTATGGCTACACCTTC. Translated, it gives CASSPSVTGGRYNYGYTF.

This clonotype occurred a few times. The chain combines TRBV28 with TRBJ1-2; D is possibly TRBD1 (5 bases). CDR3 length: 14 amino acids. The V end was cut by 2 bases, the J end by 7 bases, with 14 bases between. Germline loops: CDR1 MDHEN, CDR2 SYDVKM. The CDR3 nucleotides are TGTGCCAGCAGTTTACGGCAGGGCTTCGGTGGCTACACCTTC. Its translation: CASSLRQGFGGYTF.

The table lists this clonotype with a few counts. This chain links TRBV27 with TRBJ1-2; 8 positions agree with TRBD1. Germline CDR1 reads MNHEY; CDR2 reads SMNVEV (reference sequence). This CDR3 has 15 residues. With V trimmed by 5 bases and J by 4 bases, 9 bases remained unmatched. CDR3 nucleotides: TGTGCCAGCAGTCCCAGACAGGGGACCAGCTATGGCTACACCTTC. Translated, it gives CASSPRQGTSYGYTF.

The chain is built from TRBV5-1 and TRBJ2-3, with 7 bases lining up with TRBD2. The germline V gene has CDR1 SGHRS and CDR2 YFSETQ. The J segment lost 4 bases and the V segment lost 2 bases, leaving 4 bases of the junction unmatched. The CDR3 covers 14 residues. CDR3 loop: CASSFRLAADTQYF. The CDR3 DNA sequence: TGCGCCAGCAGCTTTAGGCTAGCGGCAGATACGCAGTATTTT.

V is TRBV11-2 and J is TRBJ2-3, with TRBD2 identical over 15 bases. The V and J ends lost 4 bases and 4 bases, in that order; junction bases with no gene match: 9. CDR1 and CDR2 (germline): SGHAT, FQNNGV. This CDR3 has 18 amino acids. CDR3 nucleotides: TGTGCCAGCAGCTCCGGACTAGCGGGAGGGGGGGGCCCAGATACGCAGTATTTT. Translating gives CASSSGLAGGGGPDTQYF.

This chain joins TRBV3-1 and TRBJ2-4; D is unresolved. V gave up 1 base and J gave up 4 bases, with 5 bases separating them. Germline CDR1 reads LGHDT; CDR2 reads YNNKEL (reference sequence). This CDR3 is 13 amino acids long. In DNA form, the CDR3 reads TGTGCCAGCAGCCAAGGAGAAAAAAACATTCAGTACTTC. Its protein product is CASSQGEKNIQYF. Full variable domain (remainder filled in from reference TRBV3-1 and TRBJ2-4): DTAVSQTPKYLVTQMGNDKSIKCEQNLGHDTMYWYKQDSKKFLKIMFSYNNKELIINETVPNRFSPKSPDKAHLNLHINSLELGDSAVYFCASSQGEKNIQYFGAGTRLSVL.

J is TRBJ1-2 and V is TRBV4-1; D gene unclear. The germline CDR1 and CDR2 sequences are MGHRA and YSYEKL. The V and J ends lost 0 bases and 8 bases respectively, with 7 bases between them. This CDR3 is 12 amino acids long. The CDR3 DNA sequence: TGCGCCAGCAGCCAAGATTTAAAGGGCTACACCTTC. Encoded protein: CASSQDLKGYTF.

The chain links TRBV6-2 or TRBV6-3 to TRBJ2-3; TRBD2 matches at 11 bases. V was pared by 6 bases and J by 5 bases, with 10 bases of the junction left unmatched. The CDR3 sequence is 16 residues long. The germline V gene encodes CDR1 MNHEY and CDR2 SVGEGT. CDR3 sequence reads: CASSPLSGRAGDTQYF. CDR3 nucleotides: TGTGCCAGCAGCCCCCTTAGCGGGAGGGCCGGAGATACGCAGTATTTT.

The V and J genes are TRBV20-1 and TRBJ2-3, with D perhaps assigned TRBD1 or TRBD2 (5 bases each). Trimming shortened V by 2 bases and J by 7 bases, and 13 bases separated the two germline ends. Germline V gene data show CDR1 as DFQATT and CDR2 as SNEGSKA (reference sequence). This CDR3 is built from 13 residues. The CDR3 sequence is CSARLTGGHTQYF. Written as DNA, the CDR3 is TGCAGTGCTAGACTCACTGGGGGACATACGCAGTATTTT.

This chain links TRBV7-9 with TRBJ2-5, with D unclear. The CDR3 covers 17 residues. Germline values: CDR1 SEHNR, CDR2 FQNEAQ (reference sequence). V was pared by 0 bases and J by 2 bases, with 16 bases between. The CDR3 sequence is CASSLAPSTAAQETQYF. CDR3 nucleotide sequence: TGTGCCAGCAGCTTAGCACCGTCTACGGCCGCTCAAGAGACCCAGTACTTC. The entire variable domain, with the rest obtained from reference TRBV7-9 and TRBJ2-5, is as follows: DTGVSQNPRHKITKRGQNVTFRCDPISEHNRLYWYRQTLGQGPEFLTYFQNEAQLEKSRLLSDRFSAERPKGSFSTLEIQRTEQGDSAMYLCASSLAPSTAAQETQYFGPGTRLLVL.

The V and J genes are TRBV20-1 and TRBJ1-2; D is undetermined. CDR3 length equals 16 residues. Germline values: CDR1 DFQATT, CDR2 SNEGSKA (reference sequence). Between the trimmed V and J ends, which lost 6 bases and 0 bases, there was a span of 20 bases. The CDR3 DNA is TGCAGTGCGCTTGGCAGGTCCCTTACAGCTAACTATGGCTACACCTTC. This codes for CSALGRSLTANYGYTF.